The T cell receptor (beta chain) under discussion was sequenced for a study of blood T cell repertoires in COVID-19. About the research overall: The origin of the acute and convalescent COVID-19 samples was the United States, Italy and Spain. T cells, B-cell-depleted T cells, or PBMCs supplied cDNA or gDNA.

In the authors' methods: Estimation of nucleated cell counts was performed using reference gene primer amplification. Libraries were prepared by immunoSEQ multiplex PCR; TCRdb keeps only in-frame clonotypes and omits some of them. Clone size and the V and J calls come from that table; the DNA yielded D and trimming. This table has about 140,000 clones, 70% to 80% appearing once. The V end was cut by 1 base, the J end by 1 base, with 21 bases between. The CDR3 runs to 19 residues. Germline values: CDR1 SGHTA, CDR2 FQGNSA. The source is a woman in her 50s with active or convalescent COVID-19. This chain uses TRBV7-2 with TRBJ2-3; weak D call: TRBD2 (8 bases). Sequenced sample: peripheral blood. The CDR3 DNA sequence: TGTGCCAGCAGCTTAGGCGGGAGGTCCAGGGGGTGGGGCACAGATACGCAGTATTTT. Its protein product is CASSLGGRSRGWGTDTQYF.